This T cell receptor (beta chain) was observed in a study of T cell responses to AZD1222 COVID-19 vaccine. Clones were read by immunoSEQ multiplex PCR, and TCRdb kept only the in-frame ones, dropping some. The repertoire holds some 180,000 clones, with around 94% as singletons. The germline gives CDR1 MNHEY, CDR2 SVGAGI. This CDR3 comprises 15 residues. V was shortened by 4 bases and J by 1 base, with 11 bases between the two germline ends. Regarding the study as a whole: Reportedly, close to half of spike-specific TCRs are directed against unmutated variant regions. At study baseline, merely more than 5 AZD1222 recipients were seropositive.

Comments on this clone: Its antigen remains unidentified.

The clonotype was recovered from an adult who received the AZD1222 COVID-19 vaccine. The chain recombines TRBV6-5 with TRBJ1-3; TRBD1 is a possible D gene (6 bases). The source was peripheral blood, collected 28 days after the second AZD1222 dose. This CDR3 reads CASSSSGESGNTIYF. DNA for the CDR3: TGTGCCAGCAGTTCCTCAGGGGAGTCTGGAAACACCATATATTTT.